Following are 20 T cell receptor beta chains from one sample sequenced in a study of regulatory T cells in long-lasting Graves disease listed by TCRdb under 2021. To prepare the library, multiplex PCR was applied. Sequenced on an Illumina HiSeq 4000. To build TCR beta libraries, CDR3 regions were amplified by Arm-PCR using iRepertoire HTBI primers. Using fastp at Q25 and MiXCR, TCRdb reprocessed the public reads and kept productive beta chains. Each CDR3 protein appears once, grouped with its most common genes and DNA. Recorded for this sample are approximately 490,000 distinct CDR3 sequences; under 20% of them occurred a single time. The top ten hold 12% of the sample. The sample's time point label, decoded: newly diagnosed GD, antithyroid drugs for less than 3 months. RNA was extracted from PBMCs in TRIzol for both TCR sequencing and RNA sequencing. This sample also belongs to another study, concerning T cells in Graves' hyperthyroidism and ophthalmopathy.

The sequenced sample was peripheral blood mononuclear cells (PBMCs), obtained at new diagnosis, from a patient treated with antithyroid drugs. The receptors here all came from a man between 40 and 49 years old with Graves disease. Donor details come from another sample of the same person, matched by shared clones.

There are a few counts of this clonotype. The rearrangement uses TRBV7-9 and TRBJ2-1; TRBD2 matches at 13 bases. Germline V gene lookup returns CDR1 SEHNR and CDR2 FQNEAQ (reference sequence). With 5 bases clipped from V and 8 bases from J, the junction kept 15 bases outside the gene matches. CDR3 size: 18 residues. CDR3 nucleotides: TGTGCCAGCAGCGACACCGGGACTAGCGGGATAGGGAGTTATGAGCAGTTCTTC. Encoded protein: CASSDTGTSGIGSYEQFF.

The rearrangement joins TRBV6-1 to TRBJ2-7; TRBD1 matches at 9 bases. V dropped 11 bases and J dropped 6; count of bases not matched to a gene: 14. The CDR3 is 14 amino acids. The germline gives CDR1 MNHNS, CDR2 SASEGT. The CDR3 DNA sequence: TGTGCCTCCCTCCGTACAGGGGGCGGAGGCGAGCAGTACTTC. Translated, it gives CASLRTGGGGEQYF.

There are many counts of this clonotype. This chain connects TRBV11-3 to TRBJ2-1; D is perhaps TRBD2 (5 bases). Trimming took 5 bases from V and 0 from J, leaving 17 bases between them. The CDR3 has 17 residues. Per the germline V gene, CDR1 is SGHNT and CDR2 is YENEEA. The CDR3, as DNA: TGTGCCAGCAGCCGGACTGACATGATCAGCTCCTACAATGAGCAGTTCTTC. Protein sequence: CASSRTDMISSYNEQFF.

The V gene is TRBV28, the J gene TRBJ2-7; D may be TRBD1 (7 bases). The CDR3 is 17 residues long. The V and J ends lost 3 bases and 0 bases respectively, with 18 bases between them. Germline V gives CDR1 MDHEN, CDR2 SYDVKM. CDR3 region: CASSFQQAGGFSYEQYF. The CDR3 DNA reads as TGTGCCAGCAGTTTCCAGCAGGCAGGGGGGTTCTCCTACGAGCAGTACTTC.

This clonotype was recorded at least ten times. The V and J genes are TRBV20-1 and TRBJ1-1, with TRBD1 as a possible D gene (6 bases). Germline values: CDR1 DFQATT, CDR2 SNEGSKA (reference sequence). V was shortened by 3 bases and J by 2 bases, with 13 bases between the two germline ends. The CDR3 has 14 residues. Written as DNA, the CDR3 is TGCAGTGCTAGGAAAGGGGGACCCAACACTGAAGCTTTCTTT. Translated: CSARKGGPNTEAFF.

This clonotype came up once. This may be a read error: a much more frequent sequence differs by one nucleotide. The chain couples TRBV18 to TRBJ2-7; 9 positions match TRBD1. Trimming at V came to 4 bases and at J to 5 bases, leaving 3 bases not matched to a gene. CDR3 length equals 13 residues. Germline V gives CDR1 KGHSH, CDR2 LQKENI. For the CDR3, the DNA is TGTGCCAGCTCACAAGGGACAGGGCACGAGCAGTACTTC. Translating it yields CASSQGTGHEQYF.

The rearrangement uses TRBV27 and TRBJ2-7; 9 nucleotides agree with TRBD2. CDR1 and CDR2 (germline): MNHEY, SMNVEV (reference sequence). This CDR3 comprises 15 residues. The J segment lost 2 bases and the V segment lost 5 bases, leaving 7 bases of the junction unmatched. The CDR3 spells CASSLIAGEAYEQYF. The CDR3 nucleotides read TGTGCCAGCAGTCTGATAGCGGGAGAGGCCTACGAGCAGTACTTC.

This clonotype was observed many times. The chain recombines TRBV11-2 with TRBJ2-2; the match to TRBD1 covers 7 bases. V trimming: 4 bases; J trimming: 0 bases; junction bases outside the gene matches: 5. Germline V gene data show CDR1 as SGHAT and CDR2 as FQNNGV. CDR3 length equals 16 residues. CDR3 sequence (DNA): TGTGCCAGCAGCTGGGCGACAGGGTCGAACACCGGGGAGCTGTTTTTT. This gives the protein CASSWATGSNTGELFF.

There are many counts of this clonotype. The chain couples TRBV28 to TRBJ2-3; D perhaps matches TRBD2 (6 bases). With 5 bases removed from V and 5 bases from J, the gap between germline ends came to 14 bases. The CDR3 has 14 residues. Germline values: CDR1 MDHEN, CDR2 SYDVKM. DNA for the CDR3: TGTGCCAGCAGTAGATGGCGGGATAGAGATACGCAGTATTTT. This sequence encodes CASSRWRDRDTQYF.

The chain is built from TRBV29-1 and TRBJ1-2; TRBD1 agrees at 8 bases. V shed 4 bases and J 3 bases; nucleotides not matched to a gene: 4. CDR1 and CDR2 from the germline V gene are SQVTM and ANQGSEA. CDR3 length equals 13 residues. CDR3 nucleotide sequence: TGCAGCGTTGGGGACAGGAGCTACTATGGCTACACCTTC. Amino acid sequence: CSVGDRSYYGYTF.

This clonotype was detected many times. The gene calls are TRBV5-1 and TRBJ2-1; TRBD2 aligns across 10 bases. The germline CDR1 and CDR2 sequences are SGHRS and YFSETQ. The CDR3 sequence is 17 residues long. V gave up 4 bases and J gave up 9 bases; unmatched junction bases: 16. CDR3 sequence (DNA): TGCGCCAGCAGCACGGAAACTAGCGGGACTAGGGGCTTTGAGCAGTTCTTC. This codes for CASSTETSGTRGFEQFF.

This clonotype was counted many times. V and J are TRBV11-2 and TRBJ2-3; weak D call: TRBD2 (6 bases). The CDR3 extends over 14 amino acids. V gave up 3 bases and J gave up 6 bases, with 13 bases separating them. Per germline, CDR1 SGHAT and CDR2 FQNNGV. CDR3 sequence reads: CASSFSGPWDTQYF. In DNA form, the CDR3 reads TGTGCCAGCAGCTTTAGCGGTCCTTGGGATACGCAGTATTTT.

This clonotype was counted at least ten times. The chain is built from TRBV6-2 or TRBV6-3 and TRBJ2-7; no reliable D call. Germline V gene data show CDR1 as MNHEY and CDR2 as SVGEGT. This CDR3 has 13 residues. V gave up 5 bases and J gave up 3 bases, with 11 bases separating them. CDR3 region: CASSDGPNYEQYF. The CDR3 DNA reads TGTGCCAGCAGTGATGGACCAAACTACGAGCAGTACTTC.

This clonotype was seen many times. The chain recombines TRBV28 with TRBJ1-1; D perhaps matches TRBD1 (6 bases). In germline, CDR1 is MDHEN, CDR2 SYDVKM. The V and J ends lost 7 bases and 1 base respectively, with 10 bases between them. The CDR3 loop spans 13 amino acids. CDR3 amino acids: CASIPGANTEAFF. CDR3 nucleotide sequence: TGTGCCAGCATCCCAGGGGCGAACACTGAAGCTTTCTTT.

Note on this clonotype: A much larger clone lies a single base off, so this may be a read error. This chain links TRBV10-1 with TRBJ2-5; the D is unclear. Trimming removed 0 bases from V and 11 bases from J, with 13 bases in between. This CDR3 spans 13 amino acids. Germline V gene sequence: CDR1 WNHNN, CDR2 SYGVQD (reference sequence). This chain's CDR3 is CASSESKMTEQYF. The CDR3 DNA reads TGCGCCAGCAGTGAGTCGAAGATGACTGAGCAGTACTTC.

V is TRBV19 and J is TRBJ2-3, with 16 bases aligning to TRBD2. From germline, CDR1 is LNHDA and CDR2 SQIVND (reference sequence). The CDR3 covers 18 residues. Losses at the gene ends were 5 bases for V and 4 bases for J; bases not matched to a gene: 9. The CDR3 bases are TGTGCCAGTAGTCCCGGCAGGGGGACTAGCGGGAGGGCAGATACGCAGTATTTT. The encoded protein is CASSPGRGTSGRADTQYF.

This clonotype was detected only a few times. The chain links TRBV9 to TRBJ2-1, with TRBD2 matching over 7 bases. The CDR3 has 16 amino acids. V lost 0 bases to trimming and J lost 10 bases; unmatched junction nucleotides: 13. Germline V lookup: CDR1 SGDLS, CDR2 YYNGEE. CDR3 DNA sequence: TGTGCCAGCAGCGTAGTGCTAGCGGCCCAACCGGGGGAGCAGTTCTTC. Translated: CASSVVLAAQPGEQFF.

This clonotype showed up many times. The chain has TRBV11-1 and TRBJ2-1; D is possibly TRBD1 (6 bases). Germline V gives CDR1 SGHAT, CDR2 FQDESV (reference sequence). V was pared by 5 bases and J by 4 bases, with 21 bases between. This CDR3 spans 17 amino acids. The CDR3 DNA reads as TGTGCCAGCAGCGCAGGGGAGCTGCGACAGTCGTACAATGAGCAGTTCTTC. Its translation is CASSAGELRQSYNEQFF.

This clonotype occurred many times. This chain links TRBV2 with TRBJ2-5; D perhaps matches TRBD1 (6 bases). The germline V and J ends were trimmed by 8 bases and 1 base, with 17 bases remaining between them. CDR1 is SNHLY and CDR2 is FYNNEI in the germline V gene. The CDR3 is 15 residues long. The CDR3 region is CASLSREGGQETQYF. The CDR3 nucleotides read TGTGCCAGCTTGTCTCGGGAAGGGGGCCAAGAGACCCAGTACTTC.

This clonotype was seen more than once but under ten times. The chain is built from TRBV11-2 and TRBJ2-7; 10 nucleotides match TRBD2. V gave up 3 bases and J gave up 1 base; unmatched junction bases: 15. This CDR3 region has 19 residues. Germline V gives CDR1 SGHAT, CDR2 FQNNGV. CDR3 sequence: CASSLAPWESGRGSYEQYF. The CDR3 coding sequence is TGTGCCAGCAGCTTGGCCCCATGGGAGAGCGGGAGGGGATCCTACGAGCAGTACTTC.